A selection of T cell receptor beta chains follows, all from one sample in a study of beta chain features in type 1 diabetes. The table came from immunoSEQ multiplex PCR; TCRdb's copy has only in-frame clones and leaves some out. The table lists 140,000 to 150,000 clones, about 9.4% of them singletons, with 1.3% in the top ten. Material: naive CD4+ T cells from blood. Receptors originate from a young man in good health. The CDR3 runs from the conserved cysteine through the conserved F or W. The D gene is left open where the match is weak. Expanded clones get a size class; other rows say once, few or many, or leave the size out.

d_call: TRBD1; clone_size: NA; v_call: TRBV11-2; j_call: TRBJ2-7; cdr3_aa: CASRRTGSHEQYF; cdr3_nt: TGTGCCAGCCGGAGGACAGGGAGTCACGAGCAGTACTTC
d_call: NA; clone_size: few; v_call: TRBV21-1; j_call: TRBJ1-5; cdr3_aa: CASSKDFGGHQPQHF; cdr3_nt: TGTGCCAGCAGCAAAGATTTCGGGGGGCATCAGCCCCAGCATTTT
d_call: NA; clone_size: many; v_call: TRBV29-1; j_call: TRBJ2-1; cdr3_aa: CSVVGRGNEQFF; cdr3_nt: TGCAGCGTTGTTGGTCGGGGCAATGAGCAGTTCTTC
d_call: NA; clone_size: many; v_call: TRBV5-6; j_call: TRBJ2-1; cdr3_aa: CASSLGASYNEQFF; cdr3_nt: TGTGCCAGCAGCCTTGGGGCCTCCTACAATGAGCAGTTCTTC
d_call: TRBD1; clone_size: few; v_call: TRBV27; j_call: TRBJ2-1; cdr3_aa: CASTDVTGNNEQFF; cdr3_nt: TGTGCCAGCACCGATGTGACAGGGAACAATGAGCAGTTCTTC
d_call: TRBD1; clone_size: many; v_call: TRBV29-1; j_call: TRBJ2-1; cdr3_aa: CSVARDRDNEQFF; cdr3_nt: TGCAGCGTTGCACGGGACAGGGACAATGAGCAGTTCTTC
d_call: TRBD1; clone_size: NA; v_call: TRBV14; j_call: TRBJ1-4; cdr3_aa: CASSHGGQGYGKLFF; cdr3_nt: TGTGCCAGCAGCCATGGGGGACAGGGGTACGGAAAACTGTTTTTT
d_call: TRBD2; clone_size: few; v_call: TRBV30; j_call: TRBJ2-5; cdr3_aa: CAWSFLRTSGGAGETQYF; cdr3_nt: TGTGCCTGGAGTTTTCTTAGGACTAGCGGGGGGGCCGGAGAGACCCAGTACTTC
d_call: NA; clone_size: NA; v_call: TRBV7-9; j_call: TRBJ2-5; cdr3_aa: CASSLAWGSGETQYF; cdr3_nt: TGTGCCAGCAGCTTAGCGTGGGGCTCAGGGGAGACCCAGTACTTC
d_call: TRBD1; clone_size: NA; v_call: TRBV7-2; j_call: TRBJ2-5; cdr3_aa: CASSLVWDSLQETQYF; cdr3_nt: TGTGCCAGCAGCTTAGTATGGGACAGCCTACAAGAGACCCAGTACTTC
d_call: NA; clone_size: few; v_call: TRBV28; j_call: TRBJ1-2; cdr3_aa: CASSLSQGFTF; cdr3_nt: TGTGCCAGCAGTTTGAGTCAGGGTTTCACCTTC
d_call: TRBD2; clone_size: few; v_call: TRBV2; j_call: TRBJ2-1; cdr3_aa: CASRETSGGYNEQFF; cdr3_nt: TGTGCCAGCAGGGAGACTAGCGGGGGGTACAATGAGCAGTTCTTC
d_call: NA; clone_size: NA; v_call: TRBV4-3; j_call: TRBJ2-3; cdr3_aa: CASSQDGTTWVGQYF; cdr3_nt: TGCGCCAGCAGCCAAGATGGGACAACTTGGGTGGGGCAGTATTTT
d_call: TRBD2; clone_size: NA; v_call: TRBV19; j_call: TRBJ2-1; cdr3_aa: CASSVLAGGTAEQFF; cdr3_nt: TGTGCCAGTAGTGTCTTAGCGGGGGGGACGGCGGAGCAGTTCTTC
d_call: NA; clone_size: NA; v_call: TRBV21-1; j_call: TRBJ2-1; cdr3_aa: CASSKEGTGNNEQFF; cdr3_nt: TGTGCCAGCAGCAAAGAAGGGACAGGGAATAATGAGCAGTTCTTC
d_call: NA; clone_size: few; v_call: TRBV6-5; j_call: TRBJ2-5; cdr3_aa: CASSYSSVPGETQYF; cdr3_nt: TGTGCCAGCAGTTACTCGTCCGTTCCCGGGGAGACCCAGTACTTC
d_call: NA; clone_size: many; v_call: TRBV7-9; j_call: TRBJ2-7; cdr3_aa: CASSSTGNEQYF; cdr3_nt: TGTGCCAGCAGCTCTACAGGGAACGAGCAGTACTTC
d_call: TRBD1; clone_size: NA; v_call: TRBV29-1; j_call: TRBJ1-1; cdr3_aa: CSVYRGGRNTEAFF; cdr3_nt: TGCAGCGTTTACAGGGGGGGAAGGAACACTGAAGCTTTCTTT
d_call: TRBD1; clone_size: NA; v_call: TRBV6-6; j_call: TRBJ1-5; cdr3_aa: CASNVQGAQPQHF; cdr3_nt: TGTGCCAGCAACGTGCAGGGGGCTCAGCCCCAGCATTTT
d_call: NA; clone_size: NA; v_call: TRBV5-4; j_call: TRBJ1-3; cdr3_aa: CASSFSGGAAGNTIYF; cdr3_nt: TGTGCCAGCAGCTTCTCGGGGGGCGCTGCTGGAAACACCATATATTTT
d_call: NA; clone_size: NA; v_call: TRBV11-2; j_call: TRBJ2-1; cdr3_aa: CASSRLDSNEQFF; cdr3_nt: TGTGCCAGCAGCAGACTGGACAGCAATGAGCAGTTCTTC
d_call: TRBD2; clone_size: NA; v_call: TRBV28; j_call: TRBJ2-2; cdr3_aa: CASIDQRGAPNTGELFF; cdr3_nt: TGTGCCAGCATAGATCAGCGGGGGGCCCCGAACACCGGGGAGCTGTTTTTT
d_call: TRBD2; clone_size: few; v_call: TRBV9; j_call: TRBJ2-1; cdr3_aa: CASSPRGSSYNEQFF; cdr3_nt: TGTGCCAGCAGCCCGCGCGGGAGCTCCTACAATGAGCAGTTCTTC
d_call: NA; clone_size: few; v_call: TRBV7-8; j_call: TRBJ2-1; cdr3_aa: CASSLLRDLSSYNEQFF; cdr3_nt: TGTGCCAGCAGCTTATTGCGGGACTTAAGCTCCTACAATGAGCAGTTCTTC
d_call: NA; clone_size: few; v_call: TRBV2; j_call: TRBJ2-7; cdr3_aa: CASKAGGPSYEQYF; cdr3_nt: TGTGCCAGCAAAGCCGGGGGGCCCTCCTACGAGCAGTACTTC
d_call: NA; clone_size: few; v_call: TRBV29-1; j_call: TRBJ1-3; cdr3_aa: CSALGALSGNTIYF; cdr3_nt: TGCAGCGCCCTTGGGGCCCTTTCTGGAAACACCATATATTTT
d_call: TRBD2; clone_size: few; v_call: TRBV6-1; j_call: TRBJ2-5; cdr3_aa: CASSEARIAGGRTETQYF; cdr3_nt: TGTGCCAGCAGTGAAGCTCGGATAGCGGGGGGCCGGACGGAGACCCAGTACTTC
d_call: TRBD1; clone_size: NA; v_call: TRBV5-1; j_call: TRBJ2-3; cdr3_aa: CASSLGDRGATDTQYF; cdr3_nt: TGCGCCAGCAGCTTGGGGGACAGGGGAGCCACAGATACGCAGTATTTT
d_call: TRBD1; clone_size: many; v_call: TRBV12-5; j_call: TRBJ2-2; cdr3_aa: CASGRDSLNGELFF; cdr3_nt: TGTGCTAGTGGTAGGGACAGCCTAAACGGGGAGCTGTTTTTT
d_call: NA; clone_size: few; v_call: TRBV21-1; j_call: TRBJ1-4; cdr3_aa: CASPIRRPQLFF; cdr3_nt: TGTGCCAGCCCTATCCGGAGACCGCAGCTGTTTTTT
d_call: NA; clone_size: few; v_call: TRBV5-4; j_call: TRBJ2-3; cdr3_aa: CASNPGTPGTDTQYF; cdr3_nt: TGTGCCAGCAACCCAGGGACTCCGGGGACAGATACGCAGTATTTT
d_call: TRBD1; clone_size: few; v_call: TRBV7-9; j_call: TRBJ1-2; cdr3_aa: CASSRDSASGYTF; cdr3_nt: TGTGCCAGCAGCCGGGACAGTGCATCTGGCTACACCTTC
d_call: NA; clone_size: NA; v_call: TRBV19; j_call: TRBJ1-4; cdr3_aa: CASSRPGHSEKLFF; cdr3_nt: TGTGCCAGTAGTCGTCCGGGACACAGTGAAAAACTGTTTTTT
d_call: NA; clone_size: few; v_call: TRBV5-1; j_call: TRBJ2-3; cdr3_aa: CASSVGEAGLDTQYF; cdr3_nt: TGCGCCAGCAGCGTAGGAGAAGCGGGTCTAGATACGCAGTATTTT
d_call: NA; clone_size: few; v_call: TRBV19; j_call: TRBJ2-6; cdr3_aa: CASSISGDSGANVLTF; cdr3_nt: TGTGCCAGTAGTATCTCGGGGGACTCTGGGGCCAACGTCCTGACTTTC
d_call: NA; clone_size: NA; v_call: TRBV2; j_call: TRBJ2-2; cdr3_aa: CASSERGRSNTGELFF; cdr3_nt: TGTGCCAGCAGTGAGCGTGGCAGGTCGAACACCGGGGAGCTGTTTTTT
d_call: NA; clone_size: NA; v_call: TRBV6-5; j_call: TRBJ1-2; cdr3_aa: CASSYSAGLGYGYTF; cdr3_nt: TGTGCCAGCAGTTACTCGGCAGGGCTGGGCTATGGCTACACCTTC
d_call: NA; clone_size: few; v_call: TRBV2; j_call: TRBJ1-5; cdr3_aa: CASRPRGQSIGNQPQHF; cdr3_nt: TGTGCCAGCAGACCGAGAGGACAGAGTATTGGCAATCAGCCCCAGCATTTT
d_call: NA; clone_size: few; v_call: TRBV7-2; j_call: TRBJ2-2; cdr3_aa: CASSLAGGNTGELFF; cdr3_nt: TGTGCCAGCAGCTTAGCTGGGGGGAATACCGGGGAGCTGTTTTTT
d_call: NA; clone_size: few; v_call: TRBV11-3; j_call: TRBJ2-3; cdr3_aa: CASSSIGTDTQYF; cdr3_nt: TGTGCCAGCAGCTCAATTGGCACAGATACGCAGTATTTT
d_call: TRBD2; clone_size: NA; v_call: TRBV5-1; j_call: TRBJ2-2; cdr3_aa: CASSILAGRNTGELFF; cdr3_nt: TGCGCCAGTAGCATTCTAGCGGGGAGAAACACCGGGGAGCTGTTTTTT
d_call: TRBD1; clone_size: NA; v_call: TRBV5-6; j_call: TRBJ1-6; cdr3_aa: CASSLDRGQNNSPLHF; cdr3_nt: TGTGCCAGCAGCTTAGACAGGGGACAAAATAATTCACCCCTCCACTTT
d_call: TRBD1; clone_size: few; v_call: TRBV5-1; j_call: TRBJ2-3; cdr3_aa: CASSSGTGLDTQYF; cdr3_nt: TGCGCCAGCAGCTCGGGGACAGGGTTGGATACGCAGTATTTT
d_call: NA; clone_size: NA; v_call: TRBV7-2; j_call: TRBJ1-2; cdr3_aa: CASSALGPGVGYTF; cdr3_nt: TGTGCCAGCAGCGCGCTCGGGCCCGGGGTAGGCTACACCTTC
d_call: TRBD2; clone_size: NA; v_call: TRBV7-8; j_call: TRBJ2-4; cdr3_aa: CASSETSLGIQYF; cdr3_nt: TGTGCCAGCAGCGAGACTAGCTTAGGCATTCAGTACTTC
d_call: TRBD1; clone_size: NA; v_call: TRBV10-1; j_call: TRBJ2-5; cdr3_aa: CASSPGQSETQYF; cdr3_nt: TGCGCCAGCAGTCCGGGACAGTCAGAGACCCAGTACTTC
d_call: TRBD2; clone_size: NA; v_call: TRBV7-2; j_call: TRBJ2-2; cdr3_aa: CASSLGLAAGELFF; cdr3_nt: TGTGCCAGCAGCCTGGGGCTAGCGGCCGGGGAGCTGTTTTTT
d_call: NA; clone_size: few; v_call: TRBV4-3; j_call: TRBJ1-6; cdr3_aa: CASSEAQGRSPLHF; cdr3_nt: TGCGCCAGCAGCGAGGCGCAGGGGAGATCACCCCTCCACTTT
d_call: TRBD1; clone_size: few; v_call: TRBV10-3; j_call: TRBJ2-2; cdr3_aa: CAISERQGVDGELFF; cdr3_nt: TGTGCCATCAGTGAACGGCAGGGGGTTGACGGGGAGCTGTTTTTT
d_call: TRBD1; clone_size: few; v_call: TRBV5-1; j_call: TRBJ2-7; cdr3_aa: CASSLAETGGFEQYF; cdr3_nt: TGCGCCAGCAGCTTGGCCGAAACAGGGGGGTTCGAGCAGTACTTC
d_call: NA; clone_size: few; v_call: TRBV7-2; j_call: TRBJ2-7; cdr3_aa: CASSEQGYEQYF; cdr3_nt: TGTGCCAGCAGCGAACAGGGCTACGAGCAGTACTTC
d_call: NA; clone_size: NA; v_call: TRBV6-1; j_call: TRBJ2-2; cdr3_aa: CASSGTGGAYTGELFF; cdr3_nt: TGTGCCAGCAGTGGAACAGGGGGGGCTTACACCGGGGAGCTGTTTTTT
d_call: NA; clone_size: NA; v_call: TRBV4-3; j_call: TRBJ1-5; cdr3_aa: CASSYSQGYQPQHF; cdr3_nt: TGCGCCAGCAGCTACTCACAGGGCTATCAGCCCCAGCATTTT